The clone carrying this T cell receptor (beta chain) turned up a few times. What it binds is unknown. Germline V CDR1 and CDR2: SGDLS, YYNGEE. The CDR3 consists of 18 residues. V was trimmed by 0 bases and J by 5 bases, leaving 23 bases between them. This specimen comes from a study of beta chain features in type 1 diabetes. Study-level background: The patient and healthy donor groups were comparable for age, gender and cell yields. Whole-study results and caveats: VDJ junctions from type 1 diabetes patients carried fewer insertions and larger deletions. A moderate, significant TCRB CDR3 shortening appeared in type 1 diabetes across four CD4+ subsets. A potential PCR bias toward shorter templates would be equal in patient and control samples. Possibly, sequencing cDNA over-represented cells that had high TCR expression levels.

As every portion of the isolated RNA was reverse transcribed, the sequencing read expressed TCRB transcripts. Here immunoSEQ multiplex PCR was the method, and the copy in TCRdb shows in-frame clones only, minus some. The sample carries 600,000 to 700,000 clones, under 15% recorded once. Sample: naive CD4+ T cells from blood. The chain joins TRBV9 to TRBJ1-1; maybe TRBD1 (6 bases). The TCR was taken from a man aged 25 to 40 with type 1 diabetes. The CDR3 DNA follows: TGTGCCAGCAGCGTAGGCCCCATAAAGACAGGCCAGGGTACTGAAGCTTTCTTT. This sequence encodes CASSVGPIKTGQGTEAFF.